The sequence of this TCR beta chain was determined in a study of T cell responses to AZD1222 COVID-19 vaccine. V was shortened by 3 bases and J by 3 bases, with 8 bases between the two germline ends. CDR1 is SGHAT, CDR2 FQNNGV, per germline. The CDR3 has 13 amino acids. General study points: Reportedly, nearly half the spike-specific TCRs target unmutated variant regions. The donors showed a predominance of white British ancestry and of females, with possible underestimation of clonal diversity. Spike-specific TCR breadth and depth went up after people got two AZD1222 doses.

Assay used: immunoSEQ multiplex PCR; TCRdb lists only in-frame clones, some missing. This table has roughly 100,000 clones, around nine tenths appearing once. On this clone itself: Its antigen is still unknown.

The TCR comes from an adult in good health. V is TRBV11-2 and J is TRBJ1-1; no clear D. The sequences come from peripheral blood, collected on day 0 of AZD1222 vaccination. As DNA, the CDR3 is TGTGCCAGCAGCTTGGTTAGGGACACTGAAGCTTTCTTT. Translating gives CASSLVRDTEAFF.